This TCR beta chain originates from a study of blood T cell repertoires in COVID-19. At the level of the study: Samples came from the United States, Italy and Spain, spanning acute and convalescent COVID-19. T cells, B-cell-depleted T cells, or PBMCs provided the cDNA or gDNA that served as material.

Libraries were prepared by immunoSEQ multiplex PCR; TCRdb keeps only in-frame clonotypes and omits some of them. Of approximately 80,000 clones in the sample, about 76% were seen once. This TCR was recovered from a man at least 80 years old with acute or convalescent COVID-19. The sequencing input was peripheral blood.

CDR3 nucleotide sequence: TGTGCCAGTAGTAACCTAGCGGGAGGGTTCGAGACCCAGTACTTC. It specifies CASSNLAGGFETQYF. The rearrangement joins TRBV19 to TRBJ2-5; 12 bases agree with TRBD2. This CDR3 has 15 residues. The V gene's germline CDR1 is LNHDA and CDR2 SQIVND (reference sequence). With V trimmed by 4 bases and J by 5 bases, 5 bases remained unmatched.